These 9 T cell receptor beta chains were all obtained from the same sample, sequenced in a study of T cell repertoires in cytomegalovirus infection (dated by TCRdb to between 2018 and 2021). Sequencing was carried out with an Illumina HiSeq 1500. TCRdb reran the public reads through fastp at Q25 and MiXCR, keeping productive beta chains. All rows with the same CDR3 protein become a single entry with the most common DNA and genes. The sample includes over 450,000 distinct CDR3 sequences, with 11% observed a single time. The ten largest clones capture roughly 10% of the sample. Material: PBMCs. Receptors originate from a human donor in good health (CMV status not recorded). Some clones in this sample may be carry-over from other donors' samples.

This clonotype was seen only a few times. The genes are TRBV7-9 and TRBJ2-1, with 13 bases fitting TRBD2. There are 16 residues in the CDR3. The germline V gene has CDR1 SEHNR and CDR2 FQNEAQ (reference sequence). The ends lost 6 bases at V and 7 bases at J; junction bases unmatched: 9. CDR3 nucleotides: TGTGCCAGCAGTACTAGCGGGGGGGCAGGGTGGAATGAGCAGTTCTTC. It codes for CASSTSGGAGWNEQFF.

Comments on this clonotype: Germline is not matched at one junction end, which may reflect a read error. The genes are TRBV28 and TRBJ1-3; D unclear. The CDR3 extends over 12 amino acids. CDR1 is MDHEN and CDR2 is SYDVKM in the germline V gene. The CDR3 DNA follows: TGTGGCAGCAGCATACAAGGAAACACCATATATTTT. Translated: CGSSIQGNTIYF.

This clonotype has at least ten counts. The CDR3 sequence: CASSRQNYGYTF. CDR3 in DNA: TGTGCCAGCAGTCGACAGAACTATGGCTACACCTTC. The genes are TRBV28 and TRBJ1-2; possibly TRBD1 for D (5 bases). The V gene lost 5 bases and the J gene lost 2 bases, with 6 bases spanning the gap. The germline V gene has CDR1 MDHEN and CDR2 SYDVKM. The CDR3 has 12 amino acids.

Worth noting for this clonotype: A read error may be the cause here, since a much bigger clone is one base away. The gene calls are TRBV3-1 and TRBJ1-1; TRBD1 might be the D (5 bases). Germline V gene lookup returns CDR1 LGHDT and CDR2 YNNKEL (reference sequence). V was shortened by 1 base and J by 4 bases, with 10 bases between the two germline ends. This CDR3 is 14 amino acids long. CDR3 in DNA: TGTGCCAGCAGCCAAGTCTCTGGGACCACTGAAGCTTTCTTT. The encoded protein is CASSQVSGTTEAFF.

This clonotype was observed a few times. The V call is TRBV23-1, the J call TRBJ2-7, with D unresolved. TRBV23-1 is reported as an ORF; its role is uncertain. V lost 0 bases and J lost 0, with 9 bases in between. The CDR3 consists of 15 residues. DNA for the CDR3: TGCGCCAGCAGTCAATCCGGGCACCACTCCTACGAGCAGTACTTC. Residues: CASSQSGHHSYEQYF.

The chain employs TRBV29-1 and TRBJ1-1; 8 bases agree with TRBD1. V shed 6 bases, J shed 2 bases, and the junction held 5 bases outside the gene matches. The CDR3 consists of 13 residues. Germline CDR1 SQVTM, CDR2 ANQGSEA. CDR3 DNA sequence: TGCAGCGTCGACGGGACAGGTAACACTGAAGCTTTCTTT. It specifies CSVDGTGNTEAFF.

In this sample, this clonotype turned up a few times. This chain uses TRBV12-3 or TRBV12-4 with TRBJ1-2; 7 bases are a match to TRBD1. This CDR3 is built from 12 residues. The V gene end was trimmed by 11 bases and the J gene end by 7 bases; junction bases not matched to a gene: 10. The CDR3 sequence is CALTRGPSGYTF. CDR3 DNA sequence: TGTGCCCTCACGAGGGGGCCCAGTGGCTACACCTTC.

This clonotype was found a few times. At one boundary the junction diverges from the germline segment, which might be a read error. The chain joins TRBV4-2 to TRBJ1-5; tentatively, D is TRBD1 (5 bases). Germline lookup yields CDR1 LGHNA and CDR2 YNFKEQ. This CDR3 contains 15 residues. Here the CDR3 DNA reads TGTGCTAGCAGCCAAGAGAGGCAGGGAAATCAGCCCCAGCATTTT. This gives the protein CASSQERQGNQPQHF.

The table lists this clonotype with many counts. This sequence joins TRBV11-3 and TRBJ2-2; D gene uncertain. This CDR3 is 13 amino acids long. Germline CDR1 reads SGHNT; CDR2 reads YENEEA. V was clipped by 2 bases and J by 3 bases, with 4 bases between them. The CDR3 sequence is CASSLTDTGELFF. The CDR3 DNA sequence: TGTGCCAGCAGCTTAACAGACACCGGGGAGCTGTTTTTT. Using reference TRBV11-3 and TRBJ2-2 for the parts outside the CDR3, the full variable domain is EAGVVQSPRYKIIEKKQPVAFWCNPISGHNTLYWYLQNLGQGPELLIRYENEEAVDDSQLPKDRFSAERLKGVDSTLKIQPAELGDSAVYLCASSLTDTGELFFGEGSRLTVL.